Listed here are 5 T cell receptor beta chains from one sample, sequenced in a study of cytomegalovirus exposure and HLA in healthy donors. The primer mix had 60 Vbeta and 13 Jbeta primers. The assay was immunoSEQ multiplex PCR, and TCRdb's table has in-frame clones only and misses some. The sample holds 140,000 to 150,000 clones, approximately 85% seen once. The source material was PBMCs. Receptors were obtained from a woman aged 40-49 years in good health and CMV-seronegative.

This clone was detected a few times. The V gene is TRBV5-1, the J gene TRBJ2-3; TRBD2 matches 16 bases. In germline, CDR1 is SGHRS, CDR2 YFSETQ. The V and J ends lost 2 bases and 6 bases, in that order; junction bases with no gene match: 3. The CDR3 extends over 16 amino acids. In nucleotides, the CDR3 is TGCGCCAGCAGCTTTGGGACTAGCGGGGGGGAGGATACGCAGTATTTT. As protein: CASSFGTSGGEDTQYF.

About this clone: Germline is not matched at one junction end, which may reflect a read error. The V gene is TRBV7-9, the J gene TRBJ1-1; D ambiguous. CDR3 length equals 11 residues. Germline CDR1 and CDR2: SEHNR and FQNEAQ (reference sequence). For the CDR3, the DNA is TGTTCCAGCAGCCCTTACACTGAAGCTTTCTTT. Amino acids: CSSSPYTEAFF.

The chain joins TRBV5-8 to TRBJ2-7; the match to TRBD1 covers 7 bases. The germline V gene encodes CDR1 SGHTS and CDR2 YDEGEE. The CDR3 is made up of 14 amino acids. J was trimmed by 3 bases and V by 6 bases; bases with no gene match: 9. CDR3 in DNA: TGTGCCAGCACCACGACAGGGTTTATCTACGAGCAGTACTTC. It translates to CASTTTGFIYEQYF.

J is TRBJ1-2 and V is TRBV6-6, with TRBD1 as a possible D gene (5 bases). The germline gives CDR1 MNHNY, CDR2 SVGAGI (reference sequence). The CDR3 is made up of 14 amino acids. The V end lost 9 bases, the J end lost 2 bases, and 16 bases lay between the germline ends. CDR3 DNA: TGTGCCAGTTCTACCGGGACTGAGAACTATGGCTACACCTTC. It codes for CASSTGTENYGYTF.

The genes are TRBV6-5 and TRBJ1-5, with 11 bases that match TRBD1. The CDR3 spans 14 residues. V lost 8 bases and J lost 4; bases outside the gene matches: 4. The germline V gene has CDR1 MNHEY and CDR2 SVGAGI. This chain's CDR3 is CASGGTGGNQPQHF. DNA for the CDR3: TGTGCCAGCGGCGGGACAGGGGGTAATCAGCCCCAGCATTTT.